The subject of this entry is one T cell receptor (beta chain). This entry belongs to a study of blood T cell repertoires in COVID-19. Study-level background: COVID-19 samples from acute and convalescent phases originated in the United States, Italy and Spain. The cDNA or gDNA used as material had been derived from T cells, B-cell-depleted T cells, or PBMCs.

CDR3 size: 18 residues. As processed by the authors: Reference gene primer amplification in the assay estimated nucleated cell counts. Clones were sequenced by immunoSEQ multiplex PCR, and TCRdb holds only the in-frame ones, with some missing. That table gives V, J and clone size, and the DNA gave D and trimming. The table shows some 99,000 clones, with nearly 90% occurring only once. J is TRBJ2-1 and V is TRBV7-5; TRBD2 is the table's D call, not checked against the DNA. TRBV7-5 is a listed pseudogene. This TCR was recovered from a man aged 70-80 years with acute or convalescent COVID-19. Sequenced sample: peripheral blood. CDR3 DNA sequence: TGTGCCAGAAGCTTCGCTAGCGGGGGGTTTCTCTCCTACAATGAGCAGTTCTTC. It translates to CARSFASGGFLSYNEQFF.